The source of this T cell receptor (beta chain) is a study of T cell responses to AZD1222 COVID-19 vaccine. Study details: It was second doses at about 4 or about 12 weeks that were pooled.

Clones were read by immunoSEQ multiplex PCR, and TCRdb kept only the in-frame ones, dropping some. The sample lists fewer than 130,000 clones, nearly 90% occurring once. The germline V gene encodes CDR1 LNHDA and CDR2 SQIVND (reference sequence). The V segment lost 5 bases and the J segment 5 bases; nucleotides outside the gene matches: 11. The CDR3 runs to 17 residues. Points on this clone: What it binds is not known.

General observations from the study: Reportedly, nearly half of unique spike TCRs recognized epitopes outside B.1.351/B.1.1.7 mutations.

The clonotype originates from an adult in good health. The chain carries TRBV19 and TRBJ2-1; 11 nucleotides line up with TRBD2. The sample was peripheral blood, taken on day 0 of AZD1222 vaccination. The CDR3 nucleotides read TGTGCCAGTAGTGTCACCCCCGGGACTAGCGGCGACAATGAGCAGTTCTTC. It codes for CASSVTPGTSGDNEQFF. Full variable domain (remainder filled in from reference TRBV19 and TRBJ2-1): DGGITQSPKYLFRKEGQNVTLSCEQNLNHDAMYWYRQDPGQGLRLIYYSQIVNDFQKGDIAEGYSVSREKKESFPLTVTSAQKNPTAFYLCASSVTPGTSGDNEQFFGPGTRLTVL.